This T cell receptor beta chain was sequenced for a study of blood T cell repertoires in COVID-19 (dated by TCRdb to the early 2020s). With respect to the entire study: Collaborator samples came from the United States, Italy and Spain and covered acute and convalescent phases of COVID-19. The material from the prospective study consisted of cDNA or gDNA derived from T cells, B-cell-depleted T cells, or PBMCs. Deeply sampled blood TCRbeta repertoires from subjects exposed to, actively infected with, or recovered from COVID-19 were included in the dataset. A freely available public database, intended as a resource for researchers studying the immune response to SARS-CoV-2, is where the repertoires were released. The samples were drawn from two sources: the first 160 participants of the ongoing ImmuneRACE study, and 1,000 to 1,500 subjects contributed by 6 global collaborators. The sample metadata nearly always contained a de-identified subject ID, COVID-19 status, age in years and sex. HLA class I and class II types, where available, came from metadata supplied by the sample provider rather than from assay-based typing. What the work shows at the level of the full study, not this receptor alone: The quantity of clinical and demographic metadata differed by source and by participant and was supplied without curation.

The immunoSEQ Assay, a bias-controlled multiplex PCR, was used to amplify TCRbeta CDR3 regions from genomic DNA. The authors processed their data as follows. The number of nucleated cells in each sample was estimated from the amplification of reference gene primers within the assay. To quantify the absolute abundance of each unique TCRbeta CDR3 rearrangement, sequence reads were collapsed and filtered. For each sample, productive Simpson clonality was calculated by taking the square root of Simpson's diversity index across productive rearrangements. Drawn from immuneACCESS, this table holds only the in-frame rearrangements with V and J called that TCRdb kept. Clones are partly lost; checked studies trace under half to an unresolved V gene and leave the rest unexplained. From that table come the V and J calls and clone size; the DNA was used to work out D and trimming. The sample includes 410,000 or so clones, with around nine tenths observed a single time. The top ten clonotypes cover around 1.5% of the sample.

In Seattle, one collaborating source enrolled patients while the infection was active and tracked those patients longitudinally over the course of disease. Each collaborating institution followed its own protocols to collect whole blood in K2EDTA tubes. Collaborator samples were shipped for TCRbeta analysis as frozen whole blood, isolated PBMCs, or DNA extracted from either sample type. Concerning this clone: It lacks a known antigen. Per-nucleotide qualities are absent, and no much larger clonotype sits a single base away.

V drops 5 bases and J drops 2 bases, leaving 11 bases in between. The CDR3 numbers 14 residues from cysteine through phenylalanine. The sequence is cut down to CDR3 DNA, 42 bases in frame from base 1. For CDR1 and CDR2, the germline V gene (reference sequence) lists MNHEY and SMNVEV. The chain links TRBV27 with TRBJ2-3; the D gene is perhaps TRBD2, on 6 matching bases. The source is a woman aged 40 to 55 with COVID-19, enrolled during active disease. Sample: peripheral blood. The CDR3 in this case is CASSQRDFTDTQYF. The nucleotide sequence is given as TGTGCCAGCAGTCAGAGGGACTTCACAGATACGCAGTATTTT.